A single sample is the source of the 17 T cell receptor beta chains below, sequenced in a study of technical replicates of blood from four donors. Produced via immunoSEQ multiplex PCR; TCRdb's table is partial and in-frame only. Of roughly 71,000 clones listed, roughly 95% are singletons. The sequenced material came from T cells isolated from PBMCs. Every receptor here comes from a human donor in good health.

This clone was recorded only once. V gene TRBV28 combines with J gene TRBJ1-5; no clear D. The germline gives CDR1 MDHEN, CDR2 SYDVKM. V shed 2 bases and J shed 5 bases, with 13 bases lying between them. CDR3 length: 15 residues. The CDR3 DNA follows: TGTGCCAGCAGTTTACACAGTTCCCCCCATCAGCCCCAGCATTTT. It codes for CASSLHSSPHQPQHF. The full variable domain, with the rest looked up from reference TRBV28 and TRBJ1-5, is DVKVTQSSRYLVKRTGEKVFLECVQDMDHENMFWYRQDPGLGLRLIYFSYDVKMKEKGDIPEGYSVSREKKERFSLILESASTNQTSMYLCASSLHSSPHQPQHFGDGTRLSIL.

The chain carries TRBV5-4 and TRBJ2-3; 10 positions match TRBD2. Germline CDR1 SGHNT, CDR2 YYREEE (reference sequence). Unmatched junction bases numbered 6, after V lost 2 bases and J lost 3 bases. The CDR3 runs 16 residues. The DNA for the CDR3 is TGTGCCAGCAGCTTTCCCGCTAGCGGGAGAACAGATACGCAGTATTTT. Protein: CASSFPASGRTDTQYF.

The J gene is TRBJ1-5, the V gene TRBV2; D is perhaps TRBD1 (6 bases). Germline V gives CDR1 SNHLY, CDR2 FYNNEI. The V and J ends lost 6 bases and 6 bases respectively, with 12 bases between them. This CDR3 is built from 13 residues. In nucleotides, the CDR3 is TGTGCCAGCAGAACGGGGGGCGCTCAGCCCCAGCATTTT. Its translation is CASRTGGAQPQHF.

V gene TRBV4-1 combines with J gene TRBJ2-3; 10 nucleotides align to TRBD1. V was clipped by 6 bases and J by 3 bases; unmatched bases: 3. The CDR3 extends over 14 amino acids. Germline V gives CDR1 MGHRA, CDR2 YSYEKL. CDR3 in DNA: TGCGCCAGCAGGCCGGGACAGGGGACAGATACGCAGTATTTT. This gives the protein CASRPGQGTDTQYF.

The V gene is TRBV30, the J gene TRBJ1-6; D might be TRBD1 (5 bases). CDR3 length equals 15 residues. Trimming pared 3 bases from V and 8 bases from J, leaving 17 bases between. Germline assignment: CDR1 GTSNPN and CDR2 SVGIG (reference sequence). In DNA form, the CDR3 reads TGTGCCTGGAGCCCCGGGGGGTCGGGTTATTCACCCCTCCACTTT. It specifies CAWSPGGSGYSPLHF. Drawing the rest from reference TRBV30 and TRBJ1-6, the complete variable domain is SQTIHQWPATLVQPVGSPLSLECTVEGTSNPNLYWYRQAAGRGLQLLFYSVGIGQISSEVPQNLSASRPQDRQFILSSKKLLLSDSGFYLCAWSPGGSGYSPLHFGNGTRLTVT.

In this sample, this clone turned up once. The CDR3 DNA reads as TGTGCCATCAGTGATTTCGGGAGCGTGTACGAGCAGTACTTC. Translating gives CAISDFGSVYEQYF. The rearrangement links TRBV10-3 to TRBJ2-7; the D gene is possibly TRBD2 (6 bases). CDR1 is ENHRY and CDR2 is SYGVKD in the germline V gene. V lost 3 bases and J lost 4, with 13 bases in between. The CDR3 is 14 residues long.

The chain links TRBV6-5 to TRBJ2-1; 11 bases match TRBD2. CDR1 and CDR2 (germline): MNHEY, SVGAGI. The CDR3 runs 14 residues. V shed 8 bases and J 8 bases; nucleotides not matched to a gene: 8. The CDR3 DNA reads TGTGCCAGCGGGGTAGCGGGAGGGTTCGATGAGCAGTTCTTC. Translated: CASGVAGGFDEQFF.

The CDR3 spells CASSQWTSFNEQFF. The DNA of the CDR3 is TGCGCCAGCAGCCAGTGGACTAGCTTCAATGAGCAGTTCTTC. V is TRBV4-1 and J is TRBJ2-1, with 8 bases that match TRBD2. This CDR3 is 14 amino acids long. CDR1 and CDR2 (germline): MGHRA, YSYEKL. V lost 3 bases to trimming and J lost 6 bases; unmatched junction nucleotides: 4.

The genes are TRBV4-1 and TRBJ1-2; TRBD1 might be the D (6 bases). CDR1 MGHRA and CDR2 YSYEKL come from the germline V gene. V lost 2 bases, J lost 4 bases, and 17 bases lay in between. The CDR3 extends over 16 amino acids. CDR3 in DNA: TGCGCCAGCAGCCAACCCACGCGGGGGCCCGTCTATGGCTACACCTTC. As protein: CASSQPTRGPVYGYTF.

V and J are TRBV10-3 and TRBJ2-7, with 9 bases identical to TRBD2. J gave up 4 bases and V 4 bases, and 2 bases lay outside the gene matches. CDR1 and CDR2 (germline): ENHRY, SYGVKD. There are 13 residues in the CDR3. For the CDR3, the DNA is TGTGCCATCAGTGGGCGGGAGGGATACGAGCAGTACTTC. Protein: CAISGREGYEQYF.

The J gene is TRBJ1-4, the V gene TRBV11-2, with D unresolved. V gave up 7 bases and J gave up 1 base, with 4 bases separating them. The V gene's germline CDR1 is SGHAT and CDR2 FQNNGV. The CDR3 has 12 residues. CDR3 coding DNA: TGTGCCAGCACCGGAACTAATGAAAAACTGTTTTTT. Translated, it gives CASTGTNEKLFF.

This chain joins TRBV28 and TRBJ2-7, with a weak D call TRBD2 (6 bases). V was pared by 3 bases and J by 0 bases, with 9 bases between. There are 14 residues in the CDR3. Germline CDR1 MDHEN, CDR2 SYDVKM. The CDR3 nucleotides read TGTGCCAGCAGTTTGGACTACAACTCCTACGAGCAGTACTTC. Protein sequence: CASSLDYNSYEQYF.

The chain recombines TRBV6-5 with TRBJ2-7; D perhaps matches TRBD1 (6 bases). The CDR3 loop spans 12 amino acids. V was shortened by 4 bases and J by 5 bases, with 9 bases between the two germline ends. CDR1 and CDR2 (germline): MNHEY, SVGAGI. The CDR3 DNA is TGTGCCAGCAGTTCTCAGGGGAACGAGCAGTACTTC. This sequence encodes CASSSQGNEQYF.

The table lists this clone with a count of one. V and J are TRBV18 and TRBJ2-1; 11 positions agree with TRBD2. The CDR3 runs 15 residues. The trim removed 1 base at V and 5 bases at J, leaving 1 base unmatched. Germline-derived CDR1 and CDR2 are KGHSH and LQKENI. CDR3 sequence (DNA): TGTGCCAGCTCACCACGACTAGCGGGGAACAATGAGCAGTTCTTC. Translating gives CASSPRLAGNNEQFF. Full variable domain (rest looked up from reference TRBV18 and TRBJ2-1): NAGVMQNPRHLVRRRGQEARLRCSPMKGHSHVYWYRQLPEEGLKFMVYLQKENIIDESGMPKERFSAEFPKEGPSILRIQQVVRGDSAAYFCASSPRLAGNNEQFFGPGTRLTVL.

V is TRBV6-5 and J is TRBJ2-5, with 8 bases aligning to TRBD1. This CDR3 has 14 residues. Germline V lookup: CDR1 MNHEY, CDR2 SVGAGI. V was pared by 6 bases and J by 2 bases, with 5 bases of the junction left unmatched. The CDR3: CASSPRGPQETQYF. The DNA for the CDR3 is TGTGCCAGCAGCCCCAGGGGGCCTCAAGAGACCCAGTACTTC.

The chain carries TRBV27 and TRBJ2-1; a weak D match, TRBD2 (8 bases). Trimming cost V 5 bases and J 4 bases, with 30 bases left between them. The CDR3 covers 20 residues. The V gene's germline CDR1 is MNHEY and CDR2 SMNVEV (reference sequence). For the CDR3, the DNA is TGTGCCAGCAGTCGCCCGACGAGGGGGCCCCAGCGGGAGTTATACAATGAGCAGTTCTTC. Translating it yields CASSRPTRGPQRELYNEQFF.

The V call is TRBV5-1, the J call TRBJ2-5; TRBD1 might be the D (6 bases). Per the germline V gene, CDR1 is SGHRS and CDR2 is YFSETQ. The V end lost 4 bases, the J end lost 2 bases, and 12 bases lay between the germline ends. This CDR3 is built from 14 residues. CDR3 protein: CASSPGHLQETQYF. Written as DNA, the CDR3 is TGCGCCAGCAGCCCGGGACACTTACAAGAGACCCAGTACTTC.